This TCR beta chain was identified in a study of control samples from healthy donors and cancer patients. Trimming left V 2 bases short and J 5 bases short, with 13 bases between. The CDR3 consists of 15 residues. Germline CDR1 SEHNR, CDR2 FQNEAQ (reference sequence). Repertoires were generated with immunoSEQ multiplex PCR, while TCRdb's copy carries only in-frame clones and drops some. The sample yields 100,000 to 150,000 clones, around 87% seen once. Specimen: blood. This TCR came from a young man in good health. The chain links TRBV7-9 to TRBJ2-1, with D possibly being TRBD1 (5 bases). The CDR3 loop reads CASSLSEQANNEQFF. CDR3 sequence (DNA): TGTGCCAGCAGCTTAAGCGAACAGGCCAACAATGAGCAGTTCTTC.